This T cell receptor beta chain originates from a study of T-cell memory formation after mild COVID-19 (dated by TCRdb to the early 2020s). Study-wide context: Most TCR sequence clusters were specific to one of the two donors. T-cell clones expanding and contracting after mild COVID-19 in a couple of donors were tracked by longitudinal TCRalpha and TCRbeta repertoire sequencing. Two young, previously healthy adult volunteers made up the cohort, one male and one female.

This clonotype was seen many times. No antigen is known for it. No base qualities exist here, and no much larger clone lies one base off it. The listed sequencing device is Illumina NovaSeq 6000. cDNA libraries for TCRalpha and TCRbeta were prepared by 5'RACE using constant-segment primers, with sample barcodes and unique molecular identifiers added. RNA was extracted from every sample with Trizol reagent. Amplification of the libraries took two PCR steps, and the second step added a second sample barcode plus Illumina TruSeq adapters. Libraries were sequenced on an Illumina NovaSeq with 2 x 150 bp paired-end reads. The authors processed their data as follows. The reads were demultiplexed and collapsed into UMI-guided consensus sequences using migec v1.2.7. Using mixcr v2.1.11, UMI consensuses were aligned to TRA and TRB V and J templates and then assembled into clonotypes. A clonotype was counted as expanded or contracted only when both edgeR and NoisET called the clonotype significant, with the noise models trained on biological replicates. For edgeR calls, the cutoffs were a false discovery rate-adjusted p below 0.01 and a log2 fold-change threshold of 1. As an exploratory analysis of dynamics, PCA with hierarchical clustering was applied to max-normalized trajectories of the 1000 most abundant clonotypes. Separately sequenced CD4+ and CD8+ repertoires were used to assign a CD4 or CD8 phenotype to each responding clone. TCRdb trimmed public reads at Q25 via fastp, called clones via MiXCR and kept in-frame beta chains. Each record represents a unique CDR3 protein, reported with the most common genes and DNA among its rows. The V and J calls shown here were made by TCRdb, not taken from the authors' results. This sample comprises a few hundred thousand distinct CDR3 sequences, approximately 15% of them detected only once. The top ten clonotypes cover around 21% of the sample.

The germline V gene (reference sequence) gives CDR1 as SGHKS and CDR2 as YYEKEE. Including the terminal cysteine and phenylalanine, the CDR3 comprises 12 residues. Just CDR3 DNA is preserved here, 36 bases in frame from base 1. V drops 3 bases and J drops 8 bases, leaving 11 bases in between. Ficoll-Paque density gradient centrifugation was used to isolate PBMCs. Overall study results and their limits: The second-wave clones that peaked on day 37 were not confirmed to be SARS-CoV-2 specific. Contracting CD4+ clones were located mainly in the CM and EM memory subsets, whereas CD8+ clones were found to be enriched in EMRA. Some responding clones were detected in pre-infection memory, suggesting pre-existing cross-reactive memory T cells joined the SARS-CoV-2 response. Only a couple of mild cases were covered in the study, and larger cohorts including severe cases with pre-infection samples were considered necessary. From day 15 to 85, contracting clones showed balanced CD4/CD8 phenotypes, whereas a second wave of clones that expanded from day 15 to 37 leaned towards CD4+.

The clonotype originates from a man younger than 30 who had mild COVID-19 (a few samples of this study predate the infection). The sample titles of this study are shuffled in the database, so cell type and time point are left out; the donor was told from shared clones. The chain is assembled from TRBV5-5 and TRBJ1-2, with the identity of the D gene unclear. Sequencing was done on a sample of PBMCs or a T cell subset sorted from them (not recorded which). At the DNA level, the sequence is TGTGCCAGCAGCTACTCCGAACGGGGCTACACCTTC. It translates to CASSYSERGYTF.